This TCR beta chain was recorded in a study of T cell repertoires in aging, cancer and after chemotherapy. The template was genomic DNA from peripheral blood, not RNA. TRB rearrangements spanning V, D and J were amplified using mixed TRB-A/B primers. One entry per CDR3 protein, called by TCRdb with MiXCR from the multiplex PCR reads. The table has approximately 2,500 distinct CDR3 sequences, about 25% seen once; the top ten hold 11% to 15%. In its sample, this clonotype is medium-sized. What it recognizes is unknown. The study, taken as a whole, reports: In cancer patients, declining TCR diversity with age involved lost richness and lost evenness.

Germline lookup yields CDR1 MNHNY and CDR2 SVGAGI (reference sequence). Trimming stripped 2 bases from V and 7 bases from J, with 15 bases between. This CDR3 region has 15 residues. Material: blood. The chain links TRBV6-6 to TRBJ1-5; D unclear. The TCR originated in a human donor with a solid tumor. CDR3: CASSYHRRSVQPQHF. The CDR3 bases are TGTGCCAGCAGTTACCACAGACGGTCCGTGCAGCCCCAGCATTTT.